This paragraph reports one T cell receptor beta chain. The data were obtained in a study of CD8 T cells in Susac syndrome. The CDR3 contains 17 residues. Germline lookup yields CDR1 SGHTA and CDR2 FQGNSA. Trimming took off 4 bases at V and 0 bases at J, with 15 bases between the two ends. Reverse transcription of about 0.45 to 1 ug RNA was performed with random hexamers. TCRdb reanalysed the immunoSEQ multiplex PCR reads using MiXCR and keeps one entry per CDR3 protein. The top ten hold approximately 0.14% of the sample, which has 150,000 to 200,000 distinct CDR3 sequences, 90% to 95% seen once. This clonotype was sampled from a human donor in good health. V usage is TRBV7-2 and J usage is TRBJ2-2; D possibly matches TRBD1 or TRBD2 (6 bases each). Sequencing input: CD4+ T cells from PBMCs. This CDR3 is CASSSRLGGSNTGELFF. CDR3 nucleotides: TGTGCCAGCAGCTCCCGGCTAGGGGGGTCGAACACCGGGGAGCTGTTTTTT.